Detailed here is one T cell receptor beta chain. Its specificity is unknown. These data come from a study of T cells in Graves' hyperthyroidism and ophthalmopathy. Study background: Blood was drawn when the patient was first diagnosed and still untreated.

CDR3 size: 14 residues. CDR1 and CDR2 (germline): DFQATT, SNEGSKA (reference sequence). Disease duration under 2 months; hyperthyroidism patients were aged 18 to 65. Study-level points and caveats: Blood also showed most of the thyroid clonotypes that were expanded above 0.001.

Amplified TCR beta CDR3 regions derived from RNA transcripts. First-round RT-PCR targeting the TCR CDR3 was performed with the HTBI primer set. TCRdb reanalysed the multiplex PCR reads using MiXCR and keeps one entry per CDR3 protein. Among roughly 420,000 distinct CDR3 sequences listed, about 13% were seen once. The chain couples TRBV20-1 to TRBJ2-1; D might be TRBD1 (8 bases). This clonotype was obtained from a woman aged 18-29 years with Graves' hyperthyroidism. The specimen was blood. CDR3 region: CSSRGDRSYNEQFF. In nucleotides, the CDR3 is TGCAGCTCCCGGGGGGACAGGTCCTACAATGAGCAGTTCTTC.